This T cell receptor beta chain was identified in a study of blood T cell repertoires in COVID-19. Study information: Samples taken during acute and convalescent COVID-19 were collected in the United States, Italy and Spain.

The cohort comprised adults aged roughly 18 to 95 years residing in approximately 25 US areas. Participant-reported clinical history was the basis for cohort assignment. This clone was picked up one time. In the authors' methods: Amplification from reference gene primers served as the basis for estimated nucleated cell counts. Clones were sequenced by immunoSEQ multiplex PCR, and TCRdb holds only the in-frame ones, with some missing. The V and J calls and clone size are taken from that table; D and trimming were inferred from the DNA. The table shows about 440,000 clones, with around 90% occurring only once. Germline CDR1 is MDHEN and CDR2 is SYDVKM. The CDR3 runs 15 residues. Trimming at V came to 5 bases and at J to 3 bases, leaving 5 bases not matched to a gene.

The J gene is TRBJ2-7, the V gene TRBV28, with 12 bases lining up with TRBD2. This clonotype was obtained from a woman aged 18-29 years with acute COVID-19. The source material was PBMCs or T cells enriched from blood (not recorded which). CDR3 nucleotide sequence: TGTGCCAGCAGTCCACAACTAGCGGGAGGCTACGAGCAGTACTTC. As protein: CASSPQLAGGYEQYF.